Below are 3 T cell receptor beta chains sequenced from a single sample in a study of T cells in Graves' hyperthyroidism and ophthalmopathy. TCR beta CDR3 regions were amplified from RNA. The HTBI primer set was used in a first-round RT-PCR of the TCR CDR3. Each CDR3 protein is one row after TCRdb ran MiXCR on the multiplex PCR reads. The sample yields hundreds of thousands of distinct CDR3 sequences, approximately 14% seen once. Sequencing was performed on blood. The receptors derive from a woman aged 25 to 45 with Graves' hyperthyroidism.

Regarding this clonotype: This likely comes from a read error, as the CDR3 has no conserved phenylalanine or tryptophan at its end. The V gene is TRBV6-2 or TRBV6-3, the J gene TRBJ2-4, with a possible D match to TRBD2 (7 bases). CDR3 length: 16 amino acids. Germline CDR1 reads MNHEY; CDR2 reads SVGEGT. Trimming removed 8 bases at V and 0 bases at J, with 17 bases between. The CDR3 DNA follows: TGTGCCAGCTCCTCGGCGGGGGACAAAGCCAAAAACATTCAGTACCTC. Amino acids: CASSSAGDKAKNIQYL.

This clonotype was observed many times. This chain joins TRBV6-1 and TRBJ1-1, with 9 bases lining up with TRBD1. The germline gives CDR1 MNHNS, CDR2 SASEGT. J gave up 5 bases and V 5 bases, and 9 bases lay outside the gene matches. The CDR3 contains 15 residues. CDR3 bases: TGTGCCAGCAGTTCCCATACAGGGGGCAGAACTGAAGCTTTCTTT. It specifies CASSSHTGGRTEAFF.

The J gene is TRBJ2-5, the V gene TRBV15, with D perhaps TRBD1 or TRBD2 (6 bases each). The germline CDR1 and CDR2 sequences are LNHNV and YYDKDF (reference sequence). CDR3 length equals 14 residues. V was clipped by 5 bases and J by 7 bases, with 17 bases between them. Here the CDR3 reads CATSRGRDRATQYF. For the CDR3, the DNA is TGTGCCACCAGCCGGGGGCGGGACCGTGCGACCCAGTACTTC.